These 27 T cell receptor beta chains came from one sample sequenced in a study of T cell repertoires in cytomegalovirus infection. TCRdb used MiXCR to reprocess the reads, holding one entry per CDR3 protein. This table has some 300,000 distinct CDR3 sequences, around 9.6% appearing once. Sample: PBMCs. All receptors derive from a human donor in good health (CMV status not recorded). Some clones in this sample may be carry-over from other donors' samples.

Comments on this clonotype: A read error is possible here, since a much larger clone lies one base away. This rearrangement joins TRBV4-3 to TRBJ2-6; D uncertain. The V and J ends lost 1 base and 4 bases respectively, with 14 bases between them. The germline V gene has CDR1 LGHNA and CDR2 YSLEER. The CDR3 length is 17 residues. DNA for the CDR3: TGCGCCAGCAGCCAAGTATTGTGGGGATCAGGGGCCAACGTCCTGACTTTC. It is translated as CASSQVLWGSGANVLTF.

This clonotype came up many times. This chain connects TRBV29-1 to TRBJ2-1; TRBD1 might be the D (6 bases). This CDR3 has 13 amino acids. The germline V gene encodes CDR1 SQVTM and CDR2 ANQGSEA. Trimming cost V 5 bases and J 2 bases, with 10 bases left between them. The CDR3 here is CSVYRVPYNEQFF. DNA of the CDR3: TGCAGCGTTTACAGGGTGCCCTACAATGAGCAGTTCTTC.

This rearrangement joins TRBV5-1 to TRBJ2-7, with D uncertain. The CDR3 consists of 14 residues. V lost 0 bases and J lost 0, with 7 bases in between. Germline assignment: CDR1 SGHRS and CDR2 YFSETQ. The CDR3: CASSLGTSSYEQYF. The CDR3 DNA reads TGCGCCAGCAGCTTGGGAACGAGCTCCTACGAGCAGTACTTC.

There are many counts of this clonotype. The rearrangement uses TRBV7-2 and TRBJ1-2, with 7 nucleotides matching TRBD1. Germline assignment: CDR1 SGHTA and CDR2 FQGNSA. The CDR3 length is 16 residues. With 2 bases clipped from V and 3 bases from J, the junction kept 9 bases outside the gene matches. CDR3 coding DNA: TGTGCCAGCAGCTTACTCCCCGACAGGGTCGACTATGGCTACACCTTC. Amino acid sequence: CASSLLPDRVDYGYTF.

Ten or more counts support this clonotype. This rearrangement joins TRBV7-2 to TRBJ1-2; D unclear. CDR3 length: 13 amino acids. Trimming took 4 bases from V and 4 from J, leaving 10 bases between them. Germline CDR1 SGHTA, CDR2 FQGNSA. The CDR3 sequence: CASSSSFIYGYTF. CDR3 nucleotides: TGTGCCAGCAGCTCAAGCTTTATCTATGGCTACACCTTC.

This clonotype was seen more than once but under ten times. The chain combines TRBV12-3 or TRBV12-4 with TRBJ2-1; D call uncertain. Trimming cost V 6 bases and J 0 bases, with 15 bases left between them. The CDR3 runs to 16 residues. In nucleotides, the CDR3 is TGTGCCAGCAGCCCACTGGCATGGGGCTCCTACAATGAGCAGTTCTTC. It encodes CASSPLAWGSYNEQFF.

This clonotype came up many times. V and J are TRBV19 and TRBJ2-6, with D maybe TRBD1 (5 bases). The CDR3 contains 14 residues. Germline V CDR1 and CDR2: LNHDA, SQIVND (reference sequence). V was cut by 9 bases and J by 4 bases, with 13 bases left in between. The CDR3 DNA reads as TGTGCCAGCAGCATAGGGGCGGGGGCCAACGTCCTGACTTTC. Its protein is CASSIGAGANVLTF. The variable domain in full, completed from reference TRBV19 and TRBJ2-6, reads DGGITQSPKYLFRKEGQNVTLSCEQNLNHDAMYWYRQDPGQGLRLIYYSQIVNDFQKGDIAEGYSVSREKKESFPLTVTSAQKNPTAFYLCASSIGAGANVLTFGAGSRLTVL.

This clonotype was seen many times. V and J are TRBV20-1 and TRBJ1-3; D perhaps matches TRBD1 (5 bases). V was shortened by 0 bases and J by 0 bases, with 24 bases between the two germline ends. Per germline, CDR1 DFQATT and CDR2 SNEGSKA (reference sequence). CDR3 size: 20 residues. The CDR3 nucleotides are TGCAGTGCTAGAGACCGGATGGGGCAGGGAATAAAGAGCTCTGGAAACACCATATATTTT. Residues: CSARDRMGQGIKSSGNTIYF.

This clonotype was picked up many times. The rearrangement uses TRBV18 and TRBJ2-1; possibly TRBD2 for D (7 bases). The CDR3 loop spans 18 amino acids. Germline CDR1 KGHSH, CDR2 LQKENI. The V and J ends lost 2 bases and 0 bases respectively, with 17 bases between them. DNA for the CDR3: TGTGCCAGCTCACCATTGGTACGTGGGGGGGCCTCCTACAATGAGCAGTTCTTC. This gives the protein CASSPLVRGGASYNEQFF.

V and J are TRBV18 and TRBJ1-2; unclear D gene. This CDR3 is built from 13 residues. V dropped 3 bases and J dropped 3 bases, with 8 bases sitting between them. From germline, CDR1 is KGHSH and CDR2 LQKENI. Here the CDR3 reads CASSPLEDYGYTF. The CDR3 DNA sequence: TGTGCCAGCTCACCGTTAGAGGACTATGGCTACACCTTC.

This clonotype has a count of ten or more. The chain employs TRBV28 and TRBJ1-4; D perhaps matches TRBD1 (5 bases). V was cut by 1 base and J by 4 bases, with 13 bases left in between. The CDR3 covers 16 residues. Germline CDR1 MDHEN, CDR2 SYDVKM. CDR3 nucleotides: TGTGCCAGCAGTTTATCTTGGGGGGATAGTAATGAAAAACTGTTTTTT. Encoded protein: CASSLSWGDSNEKLFF.

This clonotype was detected many times. The genes are TRBV7-9 and TRBJ2-5; 10 nucleotides agree with TRBD2. After removal of 5 bases from V and 2 bases from J, the junction contained 8 bases not matched to a gene. CDR1 and CDR2 from the germline V gene are SEHNR and FQNEAQ (reference sequence). The CDR3 spans 16 residues. The DNA for the CDR3 is TGTGCCAGCAGCCCCGAGCGGGGGGGAGAACAAGAGACCCAGTACTTC. Amino acids: CASSPERGGEQETQYF.

This clonotype was seen ten or more times. V is TRBV7-2 and J is TRBJ1-2; TRBD1 is a possible D gene (5 bases). The ends were cut back, 4 bases at V and 6 bases at J, with 15 bases in the middle. CDR1 SGHTA and CDR2 FQGNSA come from the germline V gene. The CDR3 loop spans 14 amino acids. In DNA, the CDR3 is TGTGCCAGCAGCTACGGGACCTCCTTAAATGGCTACACCTTC. Protein: CASSYGTSLNGYTF.

Notes on this clonotype: A much larger clone sits a single nucleotide away, making a read error possible. The rearrangement joins TRBV6-2 or TRBV6-3 to TRBJ2-2, with a possible D match to TRBD2 (5 bases). Trimming stripped 0 bases from V and 5 bases from J, with 16 bases between. The length of the CDR3 is 17 residues. CDR1 MNHEY and CDR2 SVGEGT come from the germline V gene. The CDR3 region is CASSYSNLEGHTGELFF. CDR3 bases: TGTGCCAGCAGTTACTCGAATCTCGAGGGCCATACCGGGGAGCTGTTTTTT.

Remarks on this clonotype: A read error may explain this, as a much larger clone is one base away. The chain joins TRBV6-2 or TRBV6-3 to TRBJ2-3; D gene unclear. V shed 0 bases and J shed 2 bases, with 15 bases lying between them. CDR1 and CDR2 from the germline V gene are MNHEY and SVGEGT. The CDR3 loop spans 17 amino acids. CDR3 bases: TGTGCCAGCAGTTACTCGAGGACCCATGGGTCCACAGATACGCAGTATTTT. Its protein is CASSYSRTHGSTDTQYF.

This clonotype has ten or more counts. This sequence joins TRBV7-2 and TRBJ2-3; a weak D match, TRBD2 (6 bases). Per germline, CDR1 SGHTA and CDR2 FQGNSA. The CDR3 has 14 amino acids. The ends were cut back, 4 bases at V and 1 base at J, with 9 bases in the middle. CDR3 nucleotide sequence: TGTGCCAGCAGCTCTACTAGCCGCACAGATACGCAGTATTTT. This encodes CASSSTSRTDTQYF.

This clonotype was picked up many times. This CDR3 is CASSHLGALHDIQYF. The CDR3 coding sequence is TGTGCCAGCAGCCATTTAGGGGCCCTTCATGACATTCAGTACTTC. The V gene is TRBV12-3 or TRBV12-4, the J gene TRBJ2-4; TRBD1 is a possible D gene (5 bases). The CDR3 totals 15 residues. The V and J ends lost 6 bases and 8 bases respectively, with 20 bases between them.

CDR3 sequence: CASSLSEAYEQYF. CDR3 bases: TGTGCCAGCAGTTTGTCGGAGGCCTACGAGCAGTACTTC. V is TRBV12-3 or TRBV12-4 and J is TRBJ2-7; D may be TRBD2 (5 bases). The V end lost 3 bases, the J end lost 2 bases, and 8 bases lay between the germline ends. This CDR3 is 13 amino acids long.

This clonotype was recorded many times. The chain employs TRBV6-1 and TRBJ1-1; D remains unclear. The CDR3 contains 15 residues. The ends were cut back, 5 bases at V and 1 base at J, with 14 bases in the middle. Germline lookup yields CDR1 MNHNS and CDR2 SASEGT. The CDR3 is CASSPTHSGNTEAFF. The DNA for the CDR3 is TGTGCCAGCAGTCCCACACACAGCGGGAACACTGAAGCTTTCTTT.

This chain uses TRBV28 with TRBJ2-1; 9 bases match TRBD1. The CDR3 runs 15 residues. Germline CDR1 and CDR2: MDHEN and SYDVKM. J lost 7 bases, V lost 6 bases, and 10 bases had no gene match. DNA of the CDR3: TGTGCCAGCAGCACAACAGGGGGCTATTGGAATGAGCAGTTCTTC. It is translated as CASSTTGGYWNEQFF.

This clonotype was seen at least ten times. The chain links TRBV27 to TRBJ2-1; no clear D. Per the germline V gene, CDR1 is MNHEY and CDR2 is SMNVEV (reference sequence). The CDR3 loop spans 15 amino acids. The V end lost 6 bases, the J end lost 12 bases, and 24 bases lay between the germline ends. This CDR3 reads CASSGTTEGNPGQFF. The DNA of the CDR3 is TGTGCCAGCAGCGGTACCACGGAAGGGAATCCCGGGCAGTTCTTC.

This clonotype was detected many times. The chain couples TRBV28 to TRBJ2-7; TRBD1 aligns across 7 bases. The CDR3 is 15 amino acids. The junction had 7 bases not matched to a gene; V was cut back by 2 bases and J by 3 bases. Germline V gene lookup returns CDR1 MDHEN and CDR2 SYDVKM. This CDR3 reads CASSLGTESLYEQYV. In DNA, the CDR3 is TGTGCCAGCAGTTTAGGGACAGAAAGCCTCTACGAGCAGTACGTC.

This clonotype was observed many times. This chain joins TRBV7-9 and TRBJ1-2; possibly TRBD1 for D (6 bases). The germline V and J ends were trimmed by 5 bases and 4 bases, with 17 bases remaining between them. The CDR3 consists of 15 residues. CDR1 is SEHNR, CDR2 FQNEAQ, per germline (reference sequence). CDR3 nucleotides: TGTGCCAGCAGCCTCGGACAGTCGGCCGTCTATGGCTACACCTTC. This translates into CASSLGQSAVYGYTF.

This clonotype was picked up many times. V and J are TRBV29-1 and TRBJ1-2, with TRBD1 matching 8 bases. V shed 6 bases, J shed 0 bases, and the junction held 6 bases outside the gene matches. The CDR3 covers 14 residues. Germline V gene sequence: CDR1 SQVTM, CDR2 ANQGSEA. The CDR3 DNA reads TGCAGCGTGATTGGACAGGGCGCTAACTATGGCTACACCTTC. Amino acid sequence: CSVIGQGANYGYTF.

A few counts support this clonotype. V usage is TRBV20-1 and J usage is TRBJ2-5, with no clear D. This CDR3 is 13 amino acids long. CDR1 and CDR2 from the germline V gene are DFQATT and SNEGSKA (reference sequence). V was clipped by 0 bases and J by 5 bases, with 10 bases between them. This CDR3 reads CSARDHTHETQYF. DNA for the CDR3: TGCAGTGCTAGAGACCACACCCATGAGACCCAGTACTTC.

This clonotype was observed a few times. The V gene is TRBV5-7, the J gene TRBJ2-5; TRBD2 is a possible D gene (6 bases). TRBV5-7 is marked as an open reading frame, function uncertain. The CDR3 loop spans 16 amino acids. Trimming took 4 bases from V and 0 from J, leaving 16 bases between them. The CDR3 loop reads CASSPKGGSHQETQYF. The CDR3 bases are TGTGCCAGCAGCCCAAAGGGAGGCTCCCACCAAGAGACCCAGTACTTC.

The V call is TRBV2, the J call TRBJ2-5; unclear D gene. This CDR3 comprises 12 residues. In germline, CDR1 is SNHLY, CDR2 FYNNEI. The V and J ends lost 8 bases and 1 base respectively, with 8 bases between them. The CDR3 region is CASLTGQETQYF. The CDR3 bases are TGTGCCAGCCTGACTGGCCAAGAGACCCAGTACTTC.